This T cell receptor beta chain is from a study of blood T cell repertoires in COVID-19. This CDR3 comprises 15 residues. Authors' analysis steps: Cell counts per sample came from amplifying reference gene primers. Clones were read by immunoSEQ multiplex PCR, and TCRdb kept only the in-frame ones, dropping some. V and J calls and clone size are copied from that table; D and trimming were computed from the DNA. The sample contains some 160,000 clones, around 81% of which appear only once. The rearrangement uses TRBV21-1 and TRBJ2-4; the table's D gene call, TRBD1, was not cross checked with the DNA. TRBV21-1 is annotated as a pseudogene. This receptor was obtained from a man in his sixties or seventies with active or convalescent COVID-19. Specimen: peripheral blood. Here the CDR3 reads CASSKGRGQKNIQYF. Here the CDR3 DNA reads TGTGCCAGCAGCAAAGGGAGGGGACAGAAAAACATTCAGTACTTC.